Below, 6 T cell receptor beta chains from the same sample are listed, as sequenced in a study of Ad26.COV2.S vaccination and SARS-CoV-2 variants. Documented treatment: around 19 received Ad26.COV2.S at low or high dose, single or two shots; roughly 5 received placebo; per-sample allocation not given. Repertoires come from day 63 after the first vaccine or placebo injection. Method: immunoSEQ multiplex PCR; TCRdb's copy keeps in-frame clones and lacks some. This table has 400,000 to 450,000 clones, 90% appearing once. Material: peripheral blood, obtained in a trial of Ad26.COV2.S vaccine versus placebo. These receptors were collected from a person between 18 and 65 years old who received the Ad26.COV2.S COVID-19 vaccine or a placebo.

As concerns this clone: One end of the junction does not line up with germline, which may come from a read error. The rearrangement uses TRBV6-1 and TRBJ1-4; 8 nucleotides agree with TRBD1. The CDR3 sequence is 14 residues long. Looked up from germline, CDR1 is MNHNS and CDR2 is SASEGT. The CDR3 reads CASSEGQGVEKLFF. DNA of the CDR3: TGTGCCAGCAGCGAAGGACAGGGAGTCGAAAAACTGTTTTTT.

V usage is TRBV29-1 and J usage is TRBJ2-7; a weak D match, TRBD1 (7 bases). CDR3 size: 17 residues. Germline CDR1 is SQVTM and CDR2 is ANQGSEA. Trimming took 3 bases from V and 5 from J, leaving 26 bases between them. CDR3 sequence reads: CSVEPGRGVSSVNEQYF. The CDR3 nucleotides read TGCAGCGTTGAGCCGGGCAGGGGGGTCTCCTCCGTTAACGAGCAGTACTTC.

The chain links TRBV4-3 to TRBJ2-3; 11 nucleotides line up with TRBD2. Germline values: CDR1 LGHNA, CDR2 YSLEER. This CDR3 has 17 residues. The ends lost 4 bases at V and 5 bases at J; junction bases unmatched: 11. The CDR3 is CASSLAGTSGRGDTQYF. CDR3 in DNA: TGCGCCAGCAGCCTAGCGGGTACTAGCGGGAGAGGAGATACGCAGTATTTT.

The chain couples TRBV5-1 to TRBJ2-7; possibly TRBD1 for D (5 bases). The CDR3 covers 13 residues. V lost 2 bases, J lost 5 bases, and 11 bases lay in between. Germline-derived CDR1 and CDR2 are SGHRS and YFSETQ. The CDR3 DNA reads TGCGCCAGCAGCTTACGGACATTCAACGAGCAGTACTTC. Translating it yields CASSLRTFNEQYF.

V is TRBV7-2 and J is TRBJ2-7; D is unresolved. The V and J ends lost 3 bases and 6 bases respectively, with 15 bases between them. Germline lookup yields CDR1 SGHTA and CDR2 FQGNSA. The CDR3 is made up of 14 amino acids. This CDR3 reads CASSFNDSPLEQYF. For the CDR3, the DNA is TGTGCCAGCAGCTTTAATGATTCCCCTCTCGAGCAGTACTTC.

V is TRBV30 and J is TRBJ2-2; possible D gene TRBD2, 6 bases. The V gene's germline CDR1 is GTSNPN and CDR2 SVGIG (reference sequence). V was shortened by 0 bases and J by 6 bases, with 8 bases between the two germline ends. The CDR3 sequence is 13 residues long. CDR3 loop: CAWSVRRAGELFF. DNA of the CDR3: TGTGCCTGGAGTGTACGGAGGGCCGGGGAGCTGTTTTTT. Combining the CDR3 with reference TRBV30 and TRBJ2-2 gives the whole variable domain SQTIHQWPATLVQPVGSPLSLECTVEGTSNPNLYWYRQAAGRGLQLLFYSVGIGQISSEVPQNLSASRPQDRQFILSSKKLLLSDSGFYLCAWSVRRAGELFFGEGSRLTVL.